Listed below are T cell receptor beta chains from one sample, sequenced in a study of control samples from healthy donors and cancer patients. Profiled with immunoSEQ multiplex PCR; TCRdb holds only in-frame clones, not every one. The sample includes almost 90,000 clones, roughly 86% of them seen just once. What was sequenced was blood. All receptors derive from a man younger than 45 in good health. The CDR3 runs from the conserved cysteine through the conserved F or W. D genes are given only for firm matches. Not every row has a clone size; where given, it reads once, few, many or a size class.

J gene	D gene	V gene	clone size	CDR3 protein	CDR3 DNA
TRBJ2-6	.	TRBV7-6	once	CASSLANIGSGANVLTF	TGTGCCAGCAGCTTAGCGAATATCGGGTCTGGGGCCAACGTCCTGACTTTC
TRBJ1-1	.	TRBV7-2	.	CASSFGTEAFF	TGTGCCAGCAGCTTTGGGACTGAAGCTTTCTTT
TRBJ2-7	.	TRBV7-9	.	CASSLAGRAYEQYF	TGTGCCAGCAGCTTAGCCGGCAGGGCCTACGAGCAGTACTTC
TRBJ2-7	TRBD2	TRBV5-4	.	CASSLEASGGYEQYF	TGTGCCAGCAGCTTGGAGGCTAGCGGGGGCTACGAGCAGTACTTC
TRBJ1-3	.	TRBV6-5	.	CASSYLQGSGNTIYF	TGTGCCAGCAGTTACTTACAGGGATCTGGAAACACCATATATTTT
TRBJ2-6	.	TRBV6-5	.	CASRASGSGANVLTF	TGTGCCAGCAGAGCCTCGGGTTCTGGGGCCAACGTCCTGACTTTC
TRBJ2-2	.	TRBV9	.	CASSVGLSLNTGELFF	TGTGCCAGCAGCGTAGGTCTTAGCCTGAACACCGGGGAGCTGTTTTTT
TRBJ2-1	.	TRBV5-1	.	CASSLEGERAYNEQFF	TGCGCCAGCAGCTTGGAGGGGGAAAGGGCCTACAATGAGCAGTTCTTC
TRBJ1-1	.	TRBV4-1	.	CASSRSMGAPEAFF	TGCGCCAGCAGCCGATCGATGGGGGCCCCTGAAGCTTTCTTT
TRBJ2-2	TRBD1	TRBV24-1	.	CATSDRRQGNTGELFF	TGTGCCACCAGTGACCGGAGACAGGGCAACACCGGGGAGCTGTTTTTT
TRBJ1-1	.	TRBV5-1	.	CASSIRGAGQNTEAFF	TGCGCCAGCAGCATCCGAGGGGCGGGACAGAACACTGAAGCTTTCTTT
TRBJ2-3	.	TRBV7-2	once	CASSSGMAGNTQYF	TGTGCCAGCAGCTCAGGGATGGCGGGGAATACGCAGTATTTT
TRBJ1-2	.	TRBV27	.	CASSLFGTHYGYTF	TGTGCCAGCAGTTTATTTGGGACTCACTATGGCTACACCTTC
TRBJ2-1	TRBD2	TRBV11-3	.	CASSLGYAGGPIGNEQFF	TGTGCCAGCAGCTTAGGTTACGCGGGGGGGCCGATTGGGAATGAGCAGTTCTTC
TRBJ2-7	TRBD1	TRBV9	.	CASSPGTGGEQYF	TGTGCCAGCAGCCCCGGGACAGGGGGCGAGCAGTACTTC